The clone carrying this T cell receptor (beta chain) was detected once. The target antigen is unknown. This sample is drawn from a study of graft-versus-host responses after intestinal transplantation. Study-wide context: Following induction with anti-thymocyte globulin, all recipients were given tacrolimus and steroids for about three years.

Broader study findings: Allograft graft-versus-host to host-versus-graft clonal ratios ran high in patients with graft-donor T cell macrochimerism.

Germline CDR1 reads GTSNPN; CDR2 reads SVGIG (reference sequence). The V end was cut by 3 bases, the J end by 2 bases, with 13 bases between. There are 14 residues in the CDR3. Sequenced by immunoSEQ multiplex PCR; TCRdb stores in-frame clones only, minus some. This table has tens of thousands of clones, roughly 91% appearing once. The origin of this receptor is a human donor who received an intestinal transplant. The chain uses TRBV30 and TRBJ1-2; a weak D match, TRBD1 (5 bases). Specimen: unstimulated CD4+ T cells sorted from spleen or lymph node cells, collected before intestinal transplant. CDR3 bases: TGTGCCTGGAGCCAGGGTAATAACAACTATGGCTACACCTTC. Translation: CAWSQGNNNYGYTF.